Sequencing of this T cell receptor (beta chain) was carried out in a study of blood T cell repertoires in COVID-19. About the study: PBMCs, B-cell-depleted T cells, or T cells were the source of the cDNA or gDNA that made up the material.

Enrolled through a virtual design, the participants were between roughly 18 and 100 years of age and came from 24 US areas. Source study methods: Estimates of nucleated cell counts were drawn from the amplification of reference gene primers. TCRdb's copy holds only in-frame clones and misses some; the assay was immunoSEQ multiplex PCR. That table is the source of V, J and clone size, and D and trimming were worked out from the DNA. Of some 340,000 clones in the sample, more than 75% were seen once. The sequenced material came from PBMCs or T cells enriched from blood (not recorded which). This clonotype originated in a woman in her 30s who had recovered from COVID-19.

The CDR3 region has the DNA TGTGCCAGCAGCTCTTACCGGGACAGTACCTACGAGCAGTACTTC. This translates into CASSSYRDSTYEQYF. The V call is TRBV5-6, the J call TRBJ2-7; 7 bases agree with TRBD1. The CDR3 is made up of 15 amino acids. Losses at the gene ends were 3 bases for V and 2 bases for J; bases not matched to a gene: 8. Germline-derived CDR1 and CDR2 are SGHDT and YYEEEE.